This T cell receptor beta chain emerged from a study of OX40 agonist ivuxolimab in advanced cancers. Study as a whole: Previous treatment with anti-PD-1, anti-PD-L1 or anti-CTLA-4 therapy was allowed; over 35% had received some.

Autoimmune disease history or systemic immunosuppression meant exclusion. As for this clone: The antigen is not known.

Study-level points and caveats: In the expanded peripheral T cells, antigen specificity was never determined.

Assay: immunoSEQ multiplex PCR; the TCRdb copy retains only in-frame clones and omits some. This table has fewer than 70,000 clones, under 90% appearing once. Losses at the gene ends were 4 bases for V and 7 bases for J; bases not matched to a gene: 6. The CDR3 spans 13 residues. Germline lookup yields CDR1 LNHDA and CDR2 SQIVND (reference sequence). Sequencing was performed on CD4+ or CD8+ T cells sorted from blood, taken in a trial of the OX40 agonist ivuxolimab. The V gene is TRBV19, the J gene TRBJ1-2; 7 bases align to TRBD1. This TCR was recovered from an adult with an advanced solid tumor such as melanoma, head and neck, liver or kidney cancer. The chain's CDR3 is CASSTYRDSGYTF. Written as DNA, the CDR3 is TGTGCCAGTAGTACATACCGGGACAGTGGCTACACCTTC.